This TCR beta chain was identified in a study of blood T cell repertoires in COVID-19. Cohorts were determined from participant-reported clinical history. Libraries were prepared by immunoSEQ multiplex PCR; TCRdb keeps only in-frame clonotypes and omits some of them. The table records approximately 380,000 clones, around 90% of them present only once. The ends were cut back, 4 bases at V and 4 bases at J, with 10 bases in the middle. The CDR3 loop spans 12 amino acids. From germline, CDR1 is GTSNPN and CDR2 SVGIG (reference sequence). The sequencing input was PBMCs or T cells enriched from blood (not recorded which). The V call is TRBV30, the J call TRBJ1-2, with D unclear. This TCR derives from a woman under 30 who had recovered from COVID-19. The CDR3 DNA follows: TGTGCCTGGACGGCGGCTACCTATGGCTACACCTTC. Its protein product is CAWTAATYGYTF.